Listed here are 32 T cell receptor beta chains from one sample, sequenced in a study of read filtering for tumor transcriptome and immune sequencing. The library was built from 400 ng RNA with molecular barcoded adaptors for alpha/delta and beta/gamma chains. A single record per CDR3 protein comes from TCRdb applying MiXCR to the reads. This sample yields about 86,000 distinct CDR3 sequences, of which over 9% are seen a single time; under 15% belongs to the top ten. The sample comprised a population of CD138-negative cells sorted from bone marrow. Every receptor here comes from a donor older than 35 with multiple myeloma.

This clonotype was recorded a few times. J is TRBJ1-1 and V is TRBV29-1; 7 bases align to TRBD1. CDR1 SQVTM and CDR2 ANQGSEA come from the germline V gene. V shed 5 bases, J shed 1 base, and the junction held 7 bases outside the gene matches. The CDR3 has 14 amino acids. For the CDR3, the DNA is TGCAGCGTTCTCAGGGGGTACGGGAACACTGAAGCTTTCTTT. It encodes CSVLRGYGNTEAFF.

This clonotype showed up many times. This chain connects TRBV29-1 to TRBJ2-1; D is unclear. The CDR3 loop spans 11 amino acids. The V end lost 5 bases, the J end lost 3 bases, and 5 bases lay between the germline ends. Germline V lookup: CDR1 SQVTM, CDR2 ANQGSEA. The CDR3 bases are TGCAGCGTTCGACTCTACAATGAGCAGTTCTTC. This gives the protein CSVRLYNEQFF.

In the case of this clonotype: No DNA is shown, since the ends of the CDR3 on it are uncertain; the CDR3 is the one TCRdb lists. The chain couples TRBV24-1 to TRBJ2-2; no DNA check was done on the table's D call, TRBD1. Germline V gives CDR1 KGHDR, CDR2 SFDVKD. The CDR3 extends over 17 residues, inclusive of both ends. The chain's CDR3 is CATVITGPVGTPGSCFF.

This clonotype was seen many times. J is TRBJ1-1 and V is TRBV2; D gene uncertain. Germline V gives CDR1 SNHLY, CDR2 FYNNEI. The ends were cut back, 6 bases at V and 11 bases at J, with 16 bases in the middle. The CDR3 covers 12 residues. The CDR3 region is CASSQTLPRAFF. The CDR3 coding sequence is TGTGCCAGCAGCCAGACACTCCCGAGGGCTTTCTTT.

Note on this clonotype: Since a much larger clone is just one base distant, this may be a read error. V gene TRBV28 combines with J gene TRBJ1-2; 7 nucleotides agree with TRBD1. The CDR3 loop spans 16 amino acids. Germline V lookup: CDR1 MDHEN, CDR2 SYDVKM. The CDR3 sequence is CASSPPGTVTNYGYAF. CDR3 coding DNA: TGTGCCAGCAGTCCCCCCGGGACAGTCACTAACTATGGCTACGCCTTC.

The chain employs TRBV2 and TRBJ2-5, with 8 bases fitting TRBD2. The trim removed 7 bases at V and 5 bases at J, leaving 3 bases unmatched. The CDR3 totals 12 residues. Germline values: CDR1 SNHLY, CDR2 FYNNEI. The CDR3 region is CASNLAGETQYF. The CDR3 region has the DNA TGTGCCAGCAACCTAGCGGGTGAGACCCAGTACTTC.

This clonotype came up many times. This chain uses TRBV28 with TRBJ2-7, with D perhaps given as TRBD1 or TRBD2 (5 bases each). From germline, CDR1 is MDHEN and CDR2 SYDVKM. The CDR3 has 15 residues. V was shortened by 4 bases and J by 0 bases, with 13 bases between the two germline ends. This CDR3 reads CASSSPGAPSYEQYF. Here the CDR3 DNA reads TGTGCCAGCAGTTCGCCCGGGGCCCCCTCCTACGAGCAGTACTTC.

The table lists this clonotype with many counts. The rearrangement joins TRBV5-1 to TRBJ1-1; unclear D gene. V lost 1 base to trimming and J lost 2 bases, with 9 bases between them. Looked up from germline, CDR1 is SGHRS and CDR2 is YFSETQ. The CDR3 totals 14 residues. The DNA of the CDR3 is TGCGCCAGCAGCTTGTCCCCAGGCAACACTGAAGCTTTCTTT. It is translated as CASSLSPGNTEAFF.

In its sample, this clonotype was seen many times. This chain joins TRBV5-1 and TRBJ2-7, with a tentative D call TRBD2 (6 bases). V shed 4 bases and J shed 4 bases, with 15 bases lying between them. The CDR3 covers 14 residues. Germline V gene data show CDR1 as SGHRS and CDR2 as YFSETQ. As DNA, the CDR3 is TGCGCCAGCAGCCCGGGACTCCGACCTTACGAGCAGTACTTC. Its translation: CASSPGLRPYEQYF.

At least ten counts were recorded for this clonotype. The chain joins TRBV4-1 to TRBJ1-1, with D tentatively TRBD1 (5 bases). The length of the CDR3 is 17 residues. The germline gives CDR1 MGHRA, CDR2 YSYEKL. V lost 1 base and J lost 1, with 16 bases in between. The CDR3 loop reads CASSQVGRGRRNTEAFF. In DNA form, the CDR3 reads TGCGCCAGCAGCCAAGTAGGTCGGGGCAGGAGGAACACTGAAGCTTTCTTT.

The chain's CDR3 is CASSERTANTGELFF. The CDR3 nucleotides are TGCGCCAGCAGTGAGAGGACAGCGAACACCGGGGAGCTGTTTTTT. V gene TRBV10-1 combines with J gene TRBJ2-2; D possibly corresponds to TRBD1 (6 bases). CDR1 and CDR2 (germline): WNHNN, SYGVQD (reference sequence). V lost 2 bases and J lost 0, with 7 bases in between. The CDR3 is 15 residues long.

There are many counts of this clonotype. The chain joins TRBV5-1 to TRBJ1-4; D not resolved. Germline V gene lookup returns CDR1 SGHRS and CDR2 YFSETQ. CDR3 length: 15 residues. V was shortened by 0 bases and J by 8 bases, with 14 bases between the two germline ends. In nucleotides, the CDR3 is TGCGCCAGCAGCTTGGTCGGGGAAGTGGAGGAAAAACTGTTTTTT. Protein sequence: CASSLVGEVEEKLFF.

Ten or more counts support this clonotype. CDR3 sequence reads: CATSRGTSGLYNEQFF. DNA for the CDR3: TGTGCCACCAGCAGAGGGACTAGCGGACTCTACAATGAGCAGTTCTTC. The rearrangement links TRBV15 to TRBJ2-1; 10 bases line up with TRBD2. Germline CDR1 LNHNV, CDR2 YYDKDF (reference sequence). V was pared by 1 base and J by 3 bases, with 3 bases of the junction left unmatched. The CDR3 totals 16 residues.

With respect to this clonotype: This clone may be a read error of a much larger clone one base away. The chain recombines TRBV5-1 with TRBJ2-3; perhaps TRBD1 as D (6 bases). Trimming pared 6 bases from V and 3 bases from J, leaving 14 bases between. This CDR3 is 14 amino acids long. CDR1 is SGHRS, CDR2 YFSETQ, per germline. In DNA, the CDR3 is TGCGCCAGCACGAGGGGGAAGATAACAGATACGCAGTATTTT. Translating it yields CASTRGKITDTQYF.

V usage is TRBV5-6 and J usage is TRBJ1-1; 10 positions agree with TRBD1. The length of the CDR3 is 13 residues. V gave up 2 bases and J gave up 6 bases; unmatched junction bases: 1. Germline values: CDR1 SGHDT, CDR2 YYEEEE. DNA for the CDR3: TGTGCCAGCAGCTTAGGGACAGGGGCTGAAGCTTTCTTT. Its protein is CASSLGTGAEAFF.

This clonotype was observed many times. A much larger clone differs from this one at a single base, so this may be a read error. The V call is TRBV5-6, the J call TRBJ2-1; 10 nucleotides agree with TRBD2. Germline CDR1 is SGHDT and CDR2 is YYEEEE. This CDR3 comprises 16 residues. In DNA, the CDR3 is TGTGCCAGCAGCACACGGGAGGGACTAGCGAATAATGGGCAGTTCTTC. It specifies CASSTREGLANNGQFF.

This clonotype has at least ten counts. The rearrangement uses TRBV20-1 and TRBJ2-7, with a possible D match to TRBD1 (5 bases). CDR1 DFQATT and CDR2 SNEGSKA come from the germline V gene (reference sequence). The V end was cut by 5 bases, the J end by 1 base, with 12 bases between. CDR3 length: 13 residues. CDR3 protein: CSASPGWSYEQYF. The CDR3 coding sequence is TGCAGTGCTTCCCCAGGGTGGTCCTACGAGCAGTACTTC.

This clonotype occurred many times. The chain employs TRBV6-2 or TRBV6-3 and TRBJ1-1, with a possible D match to TRBD1 (5 bases). The germline gives CDR1 MNHEY, CDR2 SVGEGT. The CDR3 is made up of 12 amino acids. The germline V and J ends were trimmed by 4 bases and 6 bases, with 9 bases remaining between them. The CDR3 spells CASSLRDAEAFF. In nucleotides, the CDR3 is TGTGCCAGCAGTTTAAGGGACGCTGAAGCTTTCTTT.

The V gene is TRBV19, the J gene TRBJ1-1, with D possibly TRBD1 on 5 matching bases. The CDR3 length is 14 residues. CDR1 is LNHDA and CDR2 is SQIVND in the germline V gene (reference sequence). Trimming shortened V by 7 bases and J by 4 bases, and 16 bases separated the two germline ends. The CDR3 DNA reads TGTGCCAGTATGGGGCAAGGTCTGTTCACTGAAGCTTTCTTT. Its translation is CASMGQGLFTEAFF.

This clonotype has only a few counts. The V call is TRBV29-1, the J call TRBJ2-5; D perhaps matches TRBD2 (5 bases). Per the germline V gene, CDR1 is SQVTM and CDR2 is ANQGSEA. Trimming shortened V by 4 bases and J by 4 bases, and 7 bases separated the two germline ends. This CDR3 has 11 residues. The CDR3 sequence is CSVAEGETQYF. DNA of the CDR3: TGCAGCGTTGCCGAGGGAGAGACCCAGTACTTC.

The table lists this clonotype with many counts. The V and J genes are TRBV30 and TRBJ2-1; maybe TRBD2 (5 bases). Germline V gene lookup returns CDR1 GTSNPN and CDR2 SVGIG (reference sequence). Trimming shortened V by 4 bases and J by 4 bases, and 14 bases separated the two germline ends. CDR3 length: 14 residues. DNA of the CDR3: TGTGCCTGGACCCAGTGGGAGCGGTACAATGAGCAGTTCTTC. This translates into CAWTQWERYNEQFF.

This clonotype was counted at least ten times. J is TRBJ2-1 and V is TRBV3-1, with 8 bases identical to TRBD2. The CDR3 loop spans 18 amino acids. From germline, CDR1 is LGHDT and CDR2 YNNKEL (reference sequence). V was clipped by 4 bases and J by 4 bases; unmatched bases: 15. DNA of the CDR3: TGTGCCAGCAGCCCAGTCGCGGGAGGCCCCTCTATTTACAATGAGCAGTTCTTC. Residues: CASSPVAGGPSIYNEQFF.

In its sample, this clonotype was seen many times. The rearrangement links TRBV4-1 to TRBJ1-4, with 10 bases aligning to TRBD1. The CDR3 runs to 17 residues. The germline CDR1 and CDR2 sequences are MGHRA and YSYEKL. V lost 6 bases, J lost 8 bases, and 15 bases stayed unmatched. Here the CDR3 reads CASRPLTGGGPREKLFF. The CDR3 DNA sequence: TGCGCCAGCAGACCTTTGACAGGGGGCGGACCTCGAGAAAAACTGTTTTTT.

The CDR3 loop is CASSQDRAGSDTEAFF. CDR3 nucleotide sequence: TGTGCCAGCAGCCAAGATCGGGCAGGGAGTGACACTGAAGCTTTCTTT. This chain joins TRBV3-1 and TRBJ1-1; TRBD1 might be the D (5 bases). The germline V gene has CDR1 LGHDT and CDR2 YNNKEL (reference sequence). The CDR3 sequence is 16 residues long. Trimming shortened V by 0 bases and J by 3 bases, and 14 bases separated the two germline ends.

The table lists this clonotype with many counts. The chain links TRBV7-9 to TRBJ1-2, with D possibly being TRBD1 (5 bases). From germline, CDR1 is SEHNR and CDR2 FQNEAQ (reference sequence). The CDR3 is 13 amino acids. Trimming stripped 1 base from V and 7 bases from J, with 10 bases between. CDR3 in amino acids: CASSLGEGSGYTF. CDR3 coding DNA: TGTGCCAGCAGCTTAGGAGAGGGGAGTGGCTACACCTTC.

This clonotype was recorded many times. This chain joins TRBV19 and TRBJ1-2, with no clear D. The CDR3 runs 11 residues. Germline V gene sequence: CDR1 LNHDA, CDR2 SQIVND (reference sequence). Trimming left V 3 bases short and J 2 bases short, with 1 base between. DNA for the CDR3: TGTGCCAGTAGTATCAACTATGGCTACACCTTC. It yields the protein CASSINYGYTF.

CDR3 region: CSCQMREGPPGANVLTF. The CDR3 DNA follows: TGCAGCTGTCAAATGCGGGAGGGCCCCCCTGGGGCCAACGTCCTGACTTTC. The chain recombines TRBV29-1 with TRBJ2-6; 9 bases are shared with TRBD2. V dropped 8 bases and J dropped 2; count of bases not matched to a gene: 13. The CDR3 spans 17 residues. Germline CDR1 and CDR2: SQVTM and ANQGSEA.

This clonotype was observed a handful of times. V gene TRBV5-1 combines with J gene TRBJ2-1; no firm D call. This CDR3 spans 14 amino acids. V gave up 4 bases and J gave up 0 bases, with 8 bases separating them. The germline V gene has CDR1 SGHRS and CDR2 YFSETQ. This CDR3 is CASSALSSYNEQFF. In DNA form, the CDR3 reads TGCGCCAGCAGCGCATTAAGCTCCTACAATGAGCAGTTCTTC.

This clonotype was observed many times. The V call is TRBV7-8, the J call TRBJ1-5, with 8 bases lining up with TRBD1. J gave up 5 bases and V 5 bases, and 2 bases lay outside the gene matches. Germline loops: CDR1 SGHVS, CDR2 FQNEAQ. The CDR3 extends over 13 amino acids. CDR3 protein: CASSRDRYQPQHF. In DNA form, the CDR3 reads TGTGCCAGCAGCCGGGACAGGTATCAGCCCCAGCATTTT.

This clonotype has at least ten counts. This rearrangement joins TRBV7-9 to TRBJ2-3; the D gene is possibly TRBD2 (6 bases). From germline, CDR1 is SEHNR and CDR2 FQNEAQ (reference sequence). Trimming took off 5 bases at V and 6 bases at J, with 21 bases between the two ends. The CDR3 covers 16 residues. In nucleotides, the CDR3 is TGTGCCAGCAGCACCGGGACTTCTAGAAGATGGGATACGCAGTATTTT. This codes for CASSTGTSRRWDTQYF.

This clonotype has at least ten counts. This chain uses TRBV12-3 or TRBV12-4 with TRBJ2-3, with 7 bases matching TRBD2. This CDR3 region has 17 residues. With 1 base clipped from V and 6 bases from J, the junction kept 13 bases outside the gene matches. The CDR3 region has the DNA TGTGCCAGCAGTTTAGGGGCTAGCGGTTCGGGATCGGATACGCAGTATTTT. Protein sequence: CASSLGASGSGSDTQYF.

Ten or more counts support this clonotype. The CDR3 reads CASSPQTGGGTEAFF. The CDR3 DNA reads TGCGCCAGCAGCCCCCAGACAGGGGGGGGTACTGAAGCTTTCTTT. This chain connects TRBV5-1 to TRBJ1-1; 9 nucleotides align to TRBD1. Germline CDR1 reads SGHRS; CDR2 reads YFSETQ. This CDR3 spans 15 amino acids. J lost 5 bases, V lost 4 bases, and 9 bases had no gene match.